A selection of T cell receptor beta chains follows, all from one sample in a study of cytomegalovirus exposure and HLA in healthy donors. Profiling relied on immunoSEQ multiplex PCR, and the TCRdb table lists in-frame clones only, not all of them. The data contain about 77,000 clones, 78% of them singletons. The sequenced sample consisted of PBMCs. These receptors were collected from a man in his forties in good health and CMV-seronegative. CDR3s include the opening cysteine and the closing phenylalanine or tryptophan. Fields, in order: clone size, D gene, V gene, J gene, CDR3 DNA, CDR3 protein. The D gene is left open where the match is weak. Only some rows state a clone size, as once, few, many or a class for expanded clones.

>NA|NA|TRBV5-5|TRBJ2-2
TGTGCCAGCAGCTGGGCGGAGGGTTCGAACACCGGGGAGCTGTTTTTT
CASSWAEGSNTGELFF
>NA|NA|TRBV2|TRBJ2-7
TGTGCCAGCAGTGCCCAGGGTGTGCACGAGCAGTACTTC
CASSAQGVHEQYF
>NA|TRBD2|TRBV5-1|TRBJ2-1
TGCGCCAGCAGCTTGGCCCCTAGCGGGAGGATCTGGGACAATGAGCAGTTCTTC
CASSLAPSGRIWDNEQFF
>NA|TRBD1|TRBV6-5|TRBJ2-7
TGTGCCAGCACTTCTCACAGGGGGTTTTCCTACGAGCAGTACTTC
CASTSHRGFSYEQYF
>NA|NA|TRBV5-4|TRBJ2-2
TGTGCCAGCAGCTTGGAGGGAGACGACACCGGGGAGCTGTTTTTT
CASSLEGDDTGELFF
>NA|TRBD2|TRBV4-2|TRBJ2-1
TGTGCCAGCAGCCAAGATCTAGCGGGGAACTACAATGAGCAGTTCTTC
CASSQDLAGNYNEQFF
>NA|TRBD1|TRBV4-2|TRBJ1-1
TGTGCCAGCAGCCAGCCGGGACAGCCAATCAACACTGAAGCTTTCTTT
CASSQPGQPINTEAFF
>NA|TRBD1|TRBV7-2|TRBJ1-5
TGTGCCAGCAGCTTTGCAGGGGGCTACAATCAGCCCCAGCATTTT
CASSFAGGYNQPQHF
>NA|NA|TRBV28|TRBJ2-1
TGTGCCAGCAGTTTTTTTTCGTACCTAAAGAATGAGCAGTTCTTC
CASSFFSYLKNEQFF
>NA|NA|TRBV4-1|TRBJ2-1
TGCGCCAGCAGCTTACAGGGATATGAGCAGTTCTTC
CASSLQGYEQFF
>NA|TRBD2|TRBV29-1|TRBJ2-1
TGCAGCGTTGGCACTAGCGGGGCTAGCTCCTACAATGAGCAGTTCTTC
CSVGTSGASSYNEQFF
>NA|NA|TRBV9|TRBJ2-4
TGTGCCAGCAGCGAGGGGAGGATGGCGGCCAAAAACAGTCAGTACTTC
CASSEGRMAAKNSQYF
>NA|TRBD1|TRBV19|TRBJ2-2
TGTGCCAGTAGTGACAGGGTCCCCCCCGGGGAGCTGTTTTTT
CASSDRVPPGELFF
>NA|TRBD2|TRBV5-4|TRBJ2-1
TGTGCCAGCAGCTTGGCCCCTAGCGGGAGTTCCTACAATGAGCAGTTCTTC
CASSLAPSGSSYNEQFF
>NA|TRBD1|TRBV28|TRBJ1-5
TGTGCCAGCAGTTCTGGACAGGGGTTGGAGCAGCCCCAGCATTTT
CASSSGQGLEQPQHF
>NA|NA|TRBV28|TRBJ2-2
TGTGCCAGCAGCTCCTCGGGAGACACCGGGGAGCTGTTTTTT
CASSSSGDTGELFF
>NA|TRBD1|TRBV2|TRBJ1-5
TGTGCCAGCAGAACACAGGGGCTTGGGCAGCCCCAGCATTTT
CASRTQGLGQPQHF
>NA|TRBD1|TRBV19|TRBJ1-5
TGTGCCAGTAGTATCGGGCAGGGGGCCTACAATCAGCCCCAGCATTTT
CASSIGQGAYNQPQHF
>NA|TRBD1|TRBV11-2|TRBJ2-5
TGTGCCAGCAGCTTAGGACAGGGAAAGCAGTACTTC
CASSLGQGKQYF
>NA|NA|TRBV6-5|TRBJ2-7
TGTGCCAGCAGTTACTCCGGGACAAGAAATCTCTACGAGCAGTACTTC
CASSYSGTRNLYEQYF
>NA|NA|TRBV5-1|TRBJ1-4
TGCGCCAGCAGCCGGGGACATGAGGATGAAAAACTGTTTTTT
CASSRGHEDEKLFF
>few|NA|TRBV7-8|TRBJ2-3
TGTGCCAGCAGCCCCCGGGAGTCTAGCACAGATACGCAGTATTTT
CASSPRESSTDTQYF
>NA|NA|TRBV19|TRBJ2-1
TGTGCCAGTAGCTTTTATCGGAATGAGCAGTTCTTC
CASSFYRNEQFF
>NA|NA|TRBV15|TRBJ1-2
TGTGCCACCAGCAGAGACTTGTCCAGGGGAGGCTACACCTTC
CATSRDLSRGGYTF
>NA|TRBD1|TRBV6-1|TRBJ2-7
TGTGCCATCGACCGGGACAGGACCTACGAGCAGTACTTC
CAIDRDRTYEQYF
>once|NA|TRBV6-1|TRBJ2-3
TGTGCCAGCAGGCTAGCGACGAGCACAGATACGCAGTATTTT
CASRLATSTDTQYF
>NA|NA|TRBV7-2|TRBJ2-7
TGTGCCAGCAGCTTAGCATCCTCCGGCTACGAGCAGTACTTC
CASSLASSGYEQYF
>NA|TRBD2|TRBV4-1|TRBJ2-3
TGCGCCAGCAGCCAACAACTAGCGGCAACAGATACGCAGTATTTT
CASSQQLAATDTQYF
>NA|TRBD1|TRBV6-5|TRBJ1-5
TGTGCCAGCAGACAGGGGGATCAGCCCCAGCATTTT
CASRQGDQPQHF
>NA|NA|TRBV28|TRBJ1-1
TGTGCCAGCAGTGGGGAGTATTCCCTGACTGAAGCTTTCTTT
CASSGEYSLTEAFF
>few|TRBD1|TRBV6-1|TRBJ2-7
TGTGCCAGCAAACCGGGACAGGGGTCCTACGAGCAGTACTTC
CASKPGQGSYEQYF
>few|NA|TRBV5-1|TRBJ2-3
TGCGCCAGCAGCTTACCTACTACAGATACGCAGTATTTT
CASSLPTTDTQYF
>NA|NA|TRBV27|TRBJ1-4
TGTGCCAGCAGTCCCCGACAGACTAATGAAAAACTGTTTTTT
CASSPRQTNEKLFF
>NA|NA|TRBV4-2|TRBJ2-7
TGTGCCAGCAGAGCCAAGAGTGGGCGATACGAGCAGTACTTC
CASRAKSGRYEQYF
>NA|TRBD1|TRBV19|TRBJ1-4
TGTGCCAGTAGTACACCGACAGGGACTAATGAAAAACTGTTTTTT
CASSTPTGTNEKLFF
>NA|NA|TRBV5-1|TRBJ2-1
TGCGCCAGCAGCTTGGCTGGCGGAACGGTGGGTTATATACACAATGAGCAGTTCTTC
CASSLAGGTVGYIHNEQFF
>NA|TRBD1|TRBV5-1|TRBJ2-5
TGCGCCAGCAGCTGGGGGGACAGGGATCAAGAGACCCAGTACTTC
CASSWGDRDQETQYF
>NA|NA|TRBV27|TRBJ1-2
TGTGCCAGCAGTTTGGGGGGGCGAGGGTATGGCTACACCTTC
CASSLGGRGYGYTF
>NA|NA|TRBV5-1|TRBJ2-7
TGCGCCAGCAGCCTGGCACAGGGTCGGGAGCAGTACTTC
CASSLAQGREQYF
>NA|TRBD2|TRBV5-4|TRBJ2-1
TGTGCCAGCAGCTTGGAGGAGGGAGGGCCGTTCAATGAGCAGTTCTTC
CASSLEEGGPFNEQFF
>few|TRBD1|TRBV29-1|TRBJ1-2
TGCAGCGTGCGACAGGGAGGTACCTATGGCTACACCTTC
CSVRQGGTYGYTF
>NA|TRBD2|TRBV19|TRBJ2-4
TGTGCCAGCACACCCACCCGGGGGGTAGCAAGCATTCAGTACTTC
CASTPTRGVASIQYF
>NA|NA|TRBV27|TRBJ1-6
TGTGCCAGCAGTTTGGGCAGCAATTCACCCCTCCACTTT
CASSLGSNSPLHF
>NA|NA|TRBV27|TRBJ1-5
TGTGCCAGCAGTTTATTCCGGAATCAGCCCCAGCATTTT
CASSLFRNQPQHF
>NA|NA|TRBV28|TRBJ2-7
TGTGCCAGCAGACAACTCACAGGGTCTTCTCGAGAGCAGTACTTC
CASRQLTGSSREQYF
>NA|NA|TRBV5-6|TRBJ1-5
TGTGCCAGCAGCTTGGACAACGGGGGGCCCCAGCATTTT
CASSLDNGGPQHF
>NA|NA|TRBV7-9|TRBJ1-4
TGTGCCAGTACACCGAATGAAAAACTGTTTTTT
CASTPNEKLFF
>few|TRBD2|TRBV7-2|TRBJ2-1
TGTGCCAGCAGCACCGACAGCGCGGGAGGGGACAATGAGCAGTTCTTC
CASSTDSAGGDNEQFF
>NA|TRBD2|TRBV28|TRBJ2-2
TGTGCCAGCAGTTTAGAAGCGGCGGGAGGGGTGGAGCTGTTTTTT
CASSLEAAGGVELFF
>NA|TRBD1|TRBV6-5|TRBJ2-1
TGTGCCAGCAGTTATCGACAGGGGGCGGGATACAATGAGCAGTTCTTC
CASSYRQGAGYNEQFF
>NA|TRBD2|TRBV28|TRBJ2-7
TGTGCCAGCAGTTTACGCGGGAGAGGCGAGCAGTACTTC
CASSLRGRGEQYF
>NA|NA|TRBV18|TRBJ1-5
TGTGCCAGCTCAAACAGCCTTAATAGCAATCAGCCCCAGCATTTT
CASSNSLNSNQPQHF
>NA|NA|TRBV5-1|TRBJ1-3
TGCGCCAGCAGCCGTGATAGGAGCTCTGGAAACACCATATATTTT
CASSRDRSSGNTIYF
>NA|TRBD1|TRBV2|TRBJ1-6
TGTGCCAGCAGTGGGCGGCAGGGGGCTTCACCCCTCCACTTT
CASSGRQGASPLHF
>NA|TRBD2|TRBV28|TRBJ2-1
TGTGCCAGCAGTTTCCAGGGAGCGGGAGGAGGGGGCGAGCAGTTCTTC
CASSFQGAGGGGEQFF
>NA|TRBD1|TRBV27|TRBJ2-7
TGTGCCAGCAGTCTCCGGGACAGGGGGCTGTACGAGCAGTACTTC
CASSLRDRGLYEQYF
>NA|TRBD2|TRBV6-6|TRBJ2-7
TGTGCCACCAGGACTAGTTTCGCCCACGAGCAGTACTTC
CATRTSFAHEQYF